This TCR beta chain came from a study of blood T cell repertoires in COVID-19. About the study: From the United States, Italy and Spain came samples of acute and convalescent COVID-19.

Looked up from germline, CDR1 is LGHDT and CDR2 is YNNKEL (reference sequence). The length of the CDR3 is 18 residues. J gave up 4 bases and V 3 bases, and 16 bases lay outside the gene matches. In the source study's methods: It was from reference gene primer amplification that nucleated cell counts were estimated. Libraries were prepared by immunoSEQ multiplex PCR; TCRdb keeps only in-frame clonotypes and omits some of them. D and trimming come from the DNA, and the V and J calls and clone size come from that table. Among some 240,000 clones listed, approximately 88% were seen once. The TCR was taken from a woman between 70 and 85 years old with COVID-19, enrolled during active disease. This chain joins TRBV3-1 (or the pseudogene TRBV3-2) and TRBJ1-1, with 8 nucleotides matching TRBD1. The sample was peripheral blood. The CDR3 DNA reads as TGTGCCAGCAGCCATCACAGGGGGGCAGGATCTGAGGGCACTGAAGCTTTCTTT. It yields the protein CASSHHRGAGSEGTEAFF.